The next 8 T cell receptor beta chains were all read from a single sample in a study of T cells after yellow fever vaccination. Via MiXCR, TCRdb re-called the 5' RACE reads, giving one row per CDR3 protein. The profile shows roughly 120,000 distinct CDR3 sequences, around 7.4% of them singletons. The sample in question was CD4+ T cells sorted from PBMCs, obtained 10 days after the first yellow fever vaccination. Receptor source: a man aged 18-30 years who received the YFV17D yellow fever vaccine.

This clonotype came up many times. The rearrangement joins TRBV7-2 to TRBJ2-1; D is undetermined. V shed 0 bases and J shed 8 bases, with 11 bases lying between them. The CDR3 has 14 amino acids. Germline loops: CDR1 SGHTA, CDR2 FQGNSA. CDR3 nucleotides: TGTGCCAGCAGCTTAGCCCCTAGGGCGGATGAGCAGTTCTTC. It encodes CASSLAPRADEQFF.

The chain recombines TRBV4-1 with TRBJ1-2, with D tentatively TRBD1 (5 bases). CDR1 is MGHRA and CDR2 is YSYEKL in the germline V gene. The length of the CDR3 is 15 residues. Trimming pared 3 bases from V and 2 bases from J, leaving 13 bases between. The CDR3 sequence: CASSHREGRNYGYTF. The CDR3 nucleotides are TGCGCCAGCAGCCATCGGGAGGGGAGAAACTATGGCTACACCTTC.

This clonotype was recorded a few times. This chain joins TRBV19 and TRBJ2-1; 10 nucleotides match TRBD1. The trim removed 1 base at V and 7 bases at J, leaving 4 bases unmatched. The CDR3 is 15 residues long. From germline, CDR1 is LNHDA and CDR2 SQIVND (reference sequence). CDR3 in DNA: TGTGCCAGTAGTATAGGACAGGGGGCGATGAATGAGCAGTTCTTC. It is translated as CASSIGQGAMNEQFF.

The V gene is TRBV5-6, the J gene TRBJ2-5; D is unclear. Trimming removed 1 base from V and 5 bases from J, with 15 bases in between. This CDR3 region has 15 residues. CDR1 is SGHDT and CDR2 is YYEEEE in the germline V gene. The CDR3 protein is CASSLKVGYGETQYF. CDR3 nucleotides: TGTGCCAGCAGCTTGAAGGTGGGGTACGGGGAGACCCAGTACTTC.

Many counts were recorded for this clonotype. The CDR3 is CASSSPPSDGDNEQFF. The CDR3 bases are TGTGCCAGCAGCTCCCCTCCCTCGGACGGGGACAATGAGCAGTTCTTC. The V and J genes are TRBV7-9 and TRBJ2-1, with D possibly matching TRBD2 (5 bases). Germline V gene data show CDR1 as SEHNR and CDR2 as FQNEAQ (reference sequence). CDR3 length equals 16 residues. The ends were cut back, 4 bases at V and 5 bases at J, with 18 bases in the middle. Full variable domain (rest looked up from reference TRBV7-9 and TRBJ2-1): DTGVSQNPRHKITKRGQNVTFRCDPISEHNRLYWYRQTLGQGPEFLTYFQNEAQLEKSRLLSDRFSAERPKGSFSTLEIQRTEQGDSAMYLCASSSPPSDGDNEQFFGPGTRLTVL.

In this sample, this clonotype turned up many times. The CDR3 spells CASSRQGGTEAFF. CDR3 in DNA: TGTGCCAGCAGCCGACAGGGGGGGACTGAAGCTTTCTTT. This sequence joins TRBV7-2 and TRBJ1-1, with 9 nucleotides matching TRBD1. CDR3 size: 13 residues. Per germline, CDR1 SGHTA and CDR2 FQGNSA. J gave up 5 bases and V 5 bases, and 3 bases lay outside the gene matches.

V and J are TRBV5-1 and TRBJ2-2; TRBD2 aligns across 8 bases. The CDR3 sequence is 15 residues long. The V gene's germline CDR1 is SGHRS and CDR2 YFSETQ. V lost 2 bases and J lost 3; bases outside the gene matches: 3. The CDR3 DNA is TGCGCCAGCAGCTTTAGCGGGGCTCACACCGGGGAGCTGTTTTTT. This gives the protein CASSFSGAHTGELFF.

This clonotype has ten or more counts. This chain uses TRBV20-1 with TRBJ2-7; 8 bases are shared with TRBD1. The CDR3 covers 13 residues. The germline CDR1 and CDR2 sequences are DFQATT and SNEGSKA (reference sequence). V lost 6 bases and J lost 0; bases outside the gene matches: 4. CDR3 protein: CSALDRGSYEQYV. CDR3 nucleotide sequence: TGCAGTGCGCTTGACAGGGGCTCCTACGAGCAGTACGTC.